Included here is one T cell receptor (beta chain) sequence, with context. The data derive from a study of shared clonotypes between healthy human individuals. Genomic DNA per cell subset filled all wells of several immunoSEQ plates. Measured with immunoSEQ multiplex PCR; TCRdb has only the in-frame clones, and not every one. Seen here are under 600,000 clones, around 97% observed once, and the top ten hold roughly 0.05%. The donors, all of them Caucasian adults, lived in Nashville, Tennessee. CDR1 is SGHAT, CDR2 FQNNGV, per germline. V trimming: 5 bases; J trimming: 0 bases; junction bases outside the gene matches: 11. This CDR3 has 19 residues.

The clonotype originates from a woman aged 25 to 39 in good health. This sequence joins TRBV11-2 and TRBJ2-1; 12 nucleotides line up with TRBD2. The material sequenced was naive CD4+ T cells sorted from blood. Subset noted: CD45RA+ positively selected. The CDR3 loop is CASSTTGTSGSTSYNEQFF. CDR3 DNA: TGTGCCAGCAGCACGACCGGGACTAGCGGGTCTACCTCCTACAATGAGCAGTTCTTC.